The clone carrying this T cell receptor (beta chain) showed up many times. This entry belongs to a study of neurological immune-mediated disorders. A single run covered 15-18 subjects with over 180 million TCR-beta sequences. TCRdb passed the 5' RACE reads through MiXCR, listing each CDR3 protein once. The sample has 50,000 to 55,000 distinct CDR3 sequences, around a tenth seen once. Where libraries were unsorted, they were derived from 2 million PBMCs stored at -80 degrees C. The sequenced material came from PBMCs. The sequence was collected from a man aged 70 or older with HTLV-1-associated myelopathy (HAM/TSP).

The CDR3 loop reads CSAKSGRAWNEQFF. As DNA, the CDR3 is TGCAGTGCTAAGAGCGGGAGGGCCTGGAATGAGCAGTTCTTC. This chain joins TRBV20-1 and TRBJ2-1; 10 bases fit TRBD2. In germline, CDR1 is DFQATT, CDR2 SNEGSKA (reference sequence). V dropped 4 bases and J dropped 7; count of bases not matched to a gene: 7. There are 14 residues in the CDR3.